This TCR beta chain was documented in a study of blood T cell repertoires in COVID-19. Study overall: Acute-phase and convalescent COVID-19 samples originated in the United States, Italy and Spain. T cells, B-cell-depleted T cells, or PBMCs provided the cDNA or gDNA that served as material.

The germline V gene has CDR1 LGHDT and CDR2 YNNKEL (reference sequence). The CDR3 totals 14 residues. After removal of 3 bases from V and 4 bases from J, the junction contained 6 bases not matched to a gene. In the authors' workflow: By means of reference gene primer amplification, nucleated cell counts were estimated. The repertoire was sequenced with immunoSEQ multiplex PCR; TCRdb's copy has only in-frame clones and lacks some. D and trimming were read from the DNA, whereas the V and J calls and clone size are those reported in that table. The sample carries tens of thousands of clones, roughly nine tenths recorded once.

The chain has TRBV3-1 (or the pseudogene TRBV3-2) and TRBJ2-7; 7 nucleotides line up with TRBD1. Sequenced input: peripheral blood. This TCR was recovered from a woman older than 75 with acute or convalescent COVID-19. The CDR3 DNA reads as TGTGCCAGCAGCCACCGGGACAGACTATACGAGCAGTACGTC. Encoded protein: CASSHRDRLYEQYV.